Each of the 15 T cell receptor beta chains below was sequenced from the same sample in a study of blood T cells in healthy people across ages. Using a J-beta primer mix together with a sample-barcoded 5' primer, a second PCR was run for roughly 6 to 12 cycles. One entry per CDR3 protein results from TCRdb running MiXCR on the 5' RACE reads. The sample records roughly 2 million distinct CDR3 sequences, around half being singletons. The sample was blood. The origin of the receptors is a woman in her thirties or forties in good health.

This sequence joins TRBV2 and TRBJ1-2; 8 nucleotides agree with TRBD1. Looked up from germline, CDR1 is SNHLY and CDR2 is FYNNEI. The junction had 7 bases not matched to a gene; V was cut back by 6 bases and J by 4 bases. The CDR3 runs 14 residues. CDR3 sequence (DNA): TGTGCCAGCAGCAAAGGACAGGGAGGCTATGGCTACACCTTC. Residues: CASSKGQGGYGYTF.

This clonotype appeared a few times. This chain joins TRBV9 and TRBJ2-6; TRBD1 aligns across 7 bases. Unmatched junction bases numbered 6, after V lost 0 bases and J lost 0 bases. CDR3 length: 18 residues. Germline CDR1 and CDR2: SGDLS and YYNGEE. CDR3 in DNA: TGTGCCAGCAGCGTAGCGGGACAGTCCCGCTCTGGGGCCAACGTCCTGACTTTC. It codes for CASSVAGQSRSGANVLTF.

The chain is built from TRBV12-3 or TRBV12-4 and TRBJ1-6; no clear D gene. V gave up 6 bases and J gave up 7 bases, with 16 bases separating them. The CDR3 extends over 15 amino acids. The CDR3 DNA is TGTGCCAGCAGGCCGATCAGTACCCAGAATTCACCCCTCCACTTT. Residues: CASRPISTQNSPLHF.

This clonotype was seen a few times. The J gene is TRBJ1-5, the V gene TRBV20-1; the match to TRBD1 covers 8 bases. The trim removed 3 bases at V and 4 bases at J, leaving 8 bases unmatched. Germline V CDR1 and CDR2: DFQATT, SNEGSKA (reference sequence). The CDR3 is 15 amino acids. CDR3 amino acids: CSASKGQVGNQPQHF. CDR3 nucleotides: TGCAGTGCTAGTAAGGGACAGGTGGGGAATCAGCCCCAGCATTTT.

Written as DNA, the CDR3 is TGTGCCAGCAGTTTTTTGGGGATCCACTATGGCTACACCTTC. It is translated as CASSFLGIHYGYTF. The chain joins TRBV28 to TRBJ1-2; D call uncertain. This CDR3 is built from 14 residues. Germline V CDR1 and CDR2: MDHEN, SYDVKM. V was cut by 3 bases and J by 3 bases, with 11 bases left in between.

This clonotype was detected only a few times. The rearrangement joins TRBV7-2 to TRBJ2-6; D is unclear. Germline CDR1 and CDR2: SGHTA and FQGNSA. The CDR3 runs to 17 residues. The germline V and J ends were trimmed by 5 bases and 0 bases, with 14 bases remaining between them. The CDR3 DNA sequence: TGTGCCAGCAGCCCACGATTCGGTGACTCTGGGGCCAACGTCCTGACTTTC. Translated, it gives CASSPRFGDSGANVLTF.

The CDR3: CSASDRVHYGYTF. The CDR3 DNA reads as TGCAGTGCTTCGGACAGGGTACACTATGGCTACACCTTC. The rearrangement links TRBV20-1 to TRBJ1-2; 8 bases line up with TRBD1. The V gene end was trimmed by 5 bases and the J gene end by 3 bases; junction bases not matched to a gene: 5. Germline V lookup: CDR1 DFQATT, CDR2 SNEGSKA (reference sequence). The CDR3 has 13 amino acids.

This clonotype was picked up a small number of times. The CDR3 bases are TGTGCCACCAGCAGAGTGGCAGGTAGCCCTGACGAGCAGTACTTC. Translation gives CATSRVAGSPDEQYF. The chain has TRBV15 and TRBJ2-7; D is unclear. The V and J ends lost 1 base and 5 bases respectively, with 15 bases between them. The CDR3 is 15 residues long. CDR1 is LNHNV, CDR2 YYDKDF, per germline (reference sequence).

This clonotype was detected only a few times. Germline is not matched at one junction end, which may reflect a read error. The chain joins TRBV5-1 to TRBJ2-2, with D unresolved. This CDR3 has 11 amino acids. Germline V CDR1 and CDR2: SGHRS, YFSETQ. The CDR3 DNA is TGTGCCAGCAGTTCGGGCGGGGAGCTGTTTTTT. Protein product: CASSSGGELFF.

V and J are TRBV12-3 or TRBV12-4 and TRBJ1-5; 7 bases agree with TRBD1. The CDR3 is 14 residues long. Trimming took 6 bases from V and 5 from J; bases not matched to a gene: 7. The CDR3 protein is CASSLTGIHQPQHF. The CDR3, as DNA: TGTGCCAGCAGCCTGACAGGGATCCATCAGCCCCAGCATTTT.

CDR3 sequence (DNA): TGCAGTGCTAGATCCCTAGGGGGGGGCAGGACTTCCTACGAGCAGTACTTC. Amino acids: CSARSLGGGRTSYEQYF. The chain joins TRBV20-1 to TRBJ2-7, with D perhaps TRBD2 (7 bases). The V end was cut by 2 bases, the J end by 1 base, with 21 bases between. Germline V gene lookup returns CDR1 DFQATT and CDR2 SNEGSKA (reference sequence). This CDR3 has 17 amino acids.

CDR3 in DNA: TGTGCCAGCAGCAGGGGAGGGCCGGGACGAGAGACCCAGTACTTC. This encodes CASSRGGPGRETQYF. This chain joins TRBV7-2 and TRBJ2-5, with 7 bases aligning to TRBD2. CDR3 length: 15 residues. Unmatched junction bases numbered 10, after V lost 5 bases and J lost 4 bases. The germline gives CDR1 SGHTA, CDR2 FQGNSA.

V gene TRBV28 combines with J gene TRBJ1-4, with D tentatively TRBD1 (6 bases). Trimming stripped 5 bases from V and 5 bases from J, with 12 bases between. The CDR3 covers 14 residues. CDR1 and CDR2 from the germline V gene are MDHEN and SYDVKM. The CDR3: CASSGGTRNEKLFF. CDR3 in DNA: TGTGCCAGCAGTGGGGGGACACGGAATGAAAAACTGTTTTTT.

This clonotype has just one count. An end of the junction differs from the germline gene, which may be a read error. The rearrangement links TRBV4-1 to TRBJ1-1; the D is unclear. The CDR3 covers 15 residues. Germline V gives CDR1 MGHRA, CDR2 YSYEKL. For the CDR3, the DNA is TGCACCAGCAGCCAAGTAGACCGATCGAACACTGAAGCTTTCTTT. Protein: CTSSQVDRSNTEAFF.

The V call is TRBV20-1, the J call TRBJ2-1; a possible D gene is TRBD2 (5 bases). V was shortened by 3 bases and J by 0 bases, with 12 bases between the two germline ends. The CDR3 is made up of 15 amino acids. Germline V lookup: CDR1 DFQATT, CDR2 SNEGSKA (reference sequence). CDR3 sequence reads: CSARDFSSSYNEQFF. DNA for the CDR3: TGCAGTGCTAGGGACTTTTCAAGCTCCTACAATGAGCAGTTCTTC.